This T cell receptor (beta chain) was found in a study of shared clonotypes between healthy human individuals. Produced via immunoSEQ multiplex PCR; TCRdb's table is partial and in-frame only. Found here are a few million clones, under 95% of them singletons; the top ten hold about 0.36%. Germline lookup yields CDR1 MDHEN and CDR2 SYDVKM. V was clipped by 1 base and J by 5 bases; unmatched bases: 4. The CDR3 has 14 amino acids. The J gene is TRBJ1-1, the V gene TRBV28; 7 bases line up with TRBD1. The TCR originated in a young man in good health. Some clones in this sample may be carry-over from other donors' samples. Material for sequencing was naive CD4+ T cells from PBMCs. Subset denoted: CD45RA+ positively selected. The CDR3 protein is CASSLYTGETEAFF. The CDR3 nucleotides read TGTGCCAGCAGTTTATATACAGGGGAGACTGAAGCTTTCTTT.